This T cell receptor beta chain comes out of a study of T cell changes during pregnancy in multiple sclerosis. The germline V gene encodes CDR1 SGHDN and CDR2 FVKESK. CDR3 length: 16 residues. V dropped 0 bases and J dropped 0; count of bases not matched to a gene: 3. The assay was immunoSEQ multiplex PCR, and TCRdb's table has in-frame clones only and misses some. The data contain tens of thousands of clones, about 94% of them singletons. The source of this sequence is a female donor with multiple sclerosis, enrolled in a pregnancy study. The sequencing here drew on peripheral blood, taken in the third trimester of pregnancy. This chain uses TRBV14 with TRBJ2-3; TRBD2 aligns across 7 bases. In DNA form, the CDR3 reads TGTGCCAGCAGCCAAGATAGCGGGTTTAGCACAGATACGCAGTATTTT. Encoded protein: CASSQDSGFSTDTQYF.